This section outlines one TCR beta chain sequence together with its context. Its antigen is still unknown. Base qualities are not at hand, and no much larger clone is one base apart. The receptor library was made with the immunoSEQ multiplex PCR assay. A mixture of 60 forward primers for TCR Vbeta segments and 13 reverse primers for TCR Jbeta segments was used in the multiplex PCR. The CDR3 region of rearranged TCR beta genes was amplified from genomic DNA with a multiplex PCR assay. The amplified TCR beta libraries were sequenced on the Illumina HiSeq System as 87-base-pair reads. Per the original workflow: A later analysis counted about 80 million unique TCR beta chains across the 640 or so repertoires, and roughly 10 million of these chains were shared by at least two donors. A nearest-neighbor algorithm error-corrected the raw reads and collapsed the reads into unique sequences, merging closely related sequences to remove PCR and sequencing errors. To assign V, D and J gene segments, CDR3 sequences were aligned to IMGT reference sequences. For a sequence to be retained, a match of at least six nucleotides to both a V gene segment and a J gene segment was required. A rearrangement was called productive if the CDR3 had no stop codons and remained in frame with V and J, and every other rearrangement was called non-productive. Following IMGT convention, CDR3 was defined as the stretch from the second conserved V-encoded cysteine to the conserved J-encoded phenylalanine. The earlier analysis of some 580 of the donors excluded any sequence lacking an unambiguous match to a single V gene segment. An earlier analysis of 587 of the donors classified V segments as functional when productive rearrangements were above 56.7% and as segregating when the standard deviation between donors was above 5%. A statistical classification framework was built for diagnosing cytomegalovirus status from the catalog of TCR beta chain sequences. A later analysis assigned V and J genes by comparing TCR nucleotide sequences with IMGT/GENE-DB human TR gene sequences. Using the TCRdist pipeline, a later analysis assigned CDR3 sequences along with most-parsimonious VDJ recombination scenarios. A later analysis defined each TCR beta chain by its CDR3 amino acid sequence plus V-gene family, and excluded reads lacking a unique V-gene family. In a later analysis, around 600 highly shared, low-generation-probability nucleotide sequences were removed to address suspected cross-contamination and a sequencing artifact. A later analysis calculated a clonal expansion index for each public chain from normalized within-repertoire ranks of inferred template counts. In a later analysis, generation probabilities were computed with a VDJ recombination model fitted to out-of-frame rearrangements, and the resulting probabilities were checked against IGoR. In a later analysis, TCR-TCR, TCR-HLA and TCR-CMV co-occurrence was scored with hypergeometric tests, and a repertoire-size bias correction was applied to TCR pairs. A later analysis estimated false discovery rates by permuting HLA or CMV assignments 20 times. In a later analysis, co-occurring TCRs were grouped using DBSCAN, with TCRdist sequence similarity added in when clustering inside HLA-allele-positive subsets. Repertoires with fewer than 30,000 or more than 120,000 public chains, plus five repertoires with anomalous nucleotide sharing, were excluded from co-occurrence clustering. In its TCRdb copy, this immuneACCESS table keeps in-frame sequences only and misses some clones. Where compared with another copy, unresolved V genes explain less than half of these, and the others have no known cause. V and J calls and clone size are those listed in that table; D and trimming were worked out from the DNA. The table for this sample lists some 110,000 clones; around 82% of them were counted only once. Of the sample, 1.5% to 2% is held by the ten largest clones.

V has 4 bases trimmed and J has 2 bases trimmed; junction bases matching no gene number 2. From the germline V gene, CDR1 is SGHRS and CDR2 is YFSETQ. From the cysteine up to the phenylalanine, the CDR3 has a length of 14 residues. Kept here is only the CDR3 DNA, which spans 42 bases and is read in frame from base 1. The cohort consisted of fewer than 700 healthy bone marrow donors. Cohort members were all nominally healthy when sampled, although unrecorded immune exposures were likely present. The donor tested CMV seronegative, placing the donor among the roughly 400 seronegative members of the cohort. A peripheral blood sample was collected from each donor, and TCR beta sequencing was performed on peripheral blood mononuclear cells. Genomic DNA extraction from the blood cell samples was performed with the Qiagen DNeasy Blood Extraction Kit. This entry comes from a study of cytomegalovirus exposure and HLA in healthy donors (dated by TCRdb to about 2017). Study-level background: In an earlier analysis of 550 to 750 of the donors, around 300 Gb of sequence data and roughly 100 million unique TCR beta sequences from 150 million to 200 million T cells were reported. In addition to the first cohort of hundreds of subjects, a separate validation cohort of approximately 130 different subjects was used. To predict cytomegalovirus infection status, the study combined high-throughput TCR immunosequencing, statistical association of individual TCRs with disease status, and machine learning. The study profiled the T cell repertoires of hundreds of subjects by immunosequencing and related them to cytomegalovirus serostatus. Both class I and class II loci were covered by HLA typing, at four-digit resolution. A later analysis re-examined previously published TCR beta repertoires from just over 650 donors and added high-resolution HLA genotyping to investigate patterns of TCR occurrence. Donor age, sex, ethnicity and CMV serostatus were compiled together with the repertoire data. Roughly 300 gigabases of sequencing data and 70 million to 95 million unique TCR sequences made up an early release that covered under 750 HLA-typed donors. Among 398 genotyped donors of the cohort, an average of around 250,000 unique TCR beta nucleotide sequences was sequenced per donor, of which approximately 18% were non-productive. The study aimed to test whether cataloging public T cell receptors could reveal signatures of past pathogen exposure. In a later genetic analysis, genome-wide SNP genotypes for about 65% of the roughly 700 donors were used, and that subset was treated as a discovery cohort. Every discovery cohort repertoire had been produced on one sequencing platform. Typing coverage varied by locus: roughly 629-640 donors for A, B, C, DRB1 and DQB1; approximately 500 for DQA1; approximately 610 for DPA1; roughly 450 for DPB1. To decide whether each TCR beta V gene segment behaved as functional or pseudogenic, an earlier analysis of 587 of the donors relied on high-throughput TCR beta sequencing. Of the 300 to 450 genotyped donors, approximately 83% fell in the genetic ancestry cluster associated with self-reported Caucasian donors. Because of strong linkage in the cohort, four or five DR-DQ haplotypes were treated as single units for association and clustering. In the later analysis, no new phenotypic data were used to find candidate immune exposures; instead, reliance was placed on TCR beta sequences and their occurrence across donors. Broad study findings and their caveats: A further reported finding was that TCR beta sequences accurately predicted the HLA-A and HLA-B alleles for most subjects in the first cohort. In a later analysis, HLA-associated TCR beta chains were found to be more clonally expanded and to have lower generation probabilities than equally common non-associated chains. The study gave a list of 150 to 200 TCR beta chains associated with cytomegalovirus. A cluster of highly shared sequence variants was judged likely to be a technical artifact of the sequencing pipeline. While some public TCRs were present in many individuals, most TCR sequences turned up only very rarely across donors. For the cohort, immune exposure information was limited to CMV serostatus. In vitro tests confirmed that a few of the cytomegalovirus-associated TCR beta chains recognize cytomegalovirus antigens. In a later analysis, more than 15,000 TCR beta sequences were associated with specific HLA alleles at a false discovery rate of 0.05. In a later genetic analysis, fewer N-insertions in productive TCRs were reported among donors in an Asian-associated ancestry cluster than the approximately 710-donor mean. Fewer than 20 rarely observed V segments, including chromosome 9 orphons, were excluded from the earlier analysis of approximately 500 of the donors because counts were too low. Roughly uniform sequencing depth across donors was assumed in presence/absence analyses, although this assumption may not hold. Linkage disequilibrium might explain the correlated functional status among segregating V segments, but an unknown experimental factor could not be excluded. The classifier was reported to diagnose cytomegalovirus status with high specificity and sensitivity in both the original cohort and the validation cohort. In an earlier analysis of over 550 of the donors, most TCR beta V segments were observed in productive rearrangements about 90% or about 30% of the time, broadly matching IMGT annotations. Only TCR beta chains were sequenced in this cohort, and the absence of alpha or paired-chain data limited detectable features. In a later analysis, several top co-occurrence clusters were reported to appear linked to parvovirus B19, influenza, CMV and Epstein-Barr virus. The authors suggested that the approach could potentially be extended to other disease states and immunological phenotypes. When HLA alleles, especially DR and DQ, strongly co-occurred, TCR associations were difficult to assign to individual alleles. In a later analysis, the rate of TCR association differed among HLA loci, with DRB1 alleles having the most associated TCRs and HLA-C alleles having the fewest. Because some donors lacked HLA typing at each locus, the association tests relied only on the typed subset. Most CMV-associated TCR beta chains appeared to be HLA-restricted in a later analysis, and the HLA associations seemed to be driven largely by CMV exposure. A later genetic analysis associated a missense DCLRE1C variant with V-gene and J-gene trimming of TCR beta chains, and an independent cohort replicated the association. Because the 87-base-pair reads could not distinguish some IMGT-functional V segments, including TRBV6-2 and TRBV6-3, those segments were excluded.

Rearrangement joined TRBV5-1 to TRBJ2-5; TRBD1 matches 10 bases in the middle. This sequence originates from a man aged 50 or older in good health and CMV-seronegative. Sequencing was done on a sample of PBMCs. Read as DNA, the sequence is TGCGCCAGCAGCCGGACAGGGGGTCAAGAGACCCAGTACTTC. Its coded protein is CASSRTGGQETQYF.